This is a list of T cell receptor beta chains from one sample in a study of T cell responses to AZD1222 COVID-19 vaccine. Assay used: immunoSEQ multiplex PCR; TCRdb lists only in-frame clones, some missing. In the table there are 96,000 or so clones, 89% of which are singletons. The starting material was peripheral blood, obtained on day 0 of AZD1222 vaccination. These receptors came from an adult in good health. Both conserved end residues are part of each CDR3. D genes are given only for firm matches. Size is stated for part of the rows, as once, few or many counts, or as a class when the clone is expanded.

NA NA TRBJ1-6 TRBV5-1 CASSLGLLADSPLHF TGCGCCAGCAGCTTGGGCCTACTTGCCGATTCACCCCTCCACTTT
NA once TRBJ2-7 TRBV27 CASRGSWLGEQYF TGTGCCAGCAGGGGTTCCTGGCTGGGCGAGCAGTACTTC
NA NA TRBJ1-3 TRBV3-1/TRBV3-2 CASSQGSGSGNTIYF TGTGCCAGCAGCCAAGGAAGTGGCTCTGGAAACACCATATATTTT
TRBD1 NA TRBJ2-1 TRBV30 CAWQTGSSYNEQFF TGTGCCTGGCAGACAGGGAGCTCCTACAATGAGCAGTTCTTC
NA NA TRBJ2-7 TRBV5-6 CASSLTVSYEQYF TGTGCCAGCAGCTTGACAGTCTCCTACGAGCAGTACTTC
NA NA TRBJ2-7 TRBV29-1 CSVARVPGNYEQYF TGCAGCGTTGCACGGGTCCCTGGCAACTACGAGCAGTACTTC
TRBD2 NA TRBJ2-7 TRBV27 CASSPIWGGGALYEQYF TGTGCCAGCAGTCCGATCTGGGGCGGGGGGGCCCTCTACGAGCAGTACTTC
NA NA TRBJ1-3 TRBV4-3 CASSQEGTGNSGNTIYF TGCGCCAGCAGCCAAGAGGGGACGGGAAACTCTGGAAACACCATATATTTT
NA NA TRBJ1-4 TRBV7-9 CASSPGGSEKLFF TGTGCCAGCTCGCCGGGGGGAAGCGAAAAACTGTTTTTT
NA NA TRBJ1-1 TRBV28 CASSWFEGNTEAFF TGTGCCAGCAGTTGGTTTGAGGGGAACACTGAAGCTTTCTTT
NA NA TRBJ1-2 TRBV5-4 CASTLGVGGGYGYTF TGTGCCAGCACCCTAGGGGTGGGGGGCGGCTATGGCTACACCTTC
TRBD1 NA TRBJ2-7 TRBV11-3 CASSPLGTAHYEQYF TGTGCCAGCAGCCCCCTTGGGACAGCTCATTACGAGCAGTACTTC
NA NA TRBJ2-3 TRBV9 CASSVVGDETGTQYF TGTGCCAGCAGCGTTGTGGGAGACGAGACCGGTACGCAGTATTTT
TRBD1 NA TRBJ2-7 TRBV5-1 CASSSRTGYSYEQYF TGCGCCAGCAGCTCGAGGACAGGGTACTCCTACGAGCAGTACTTC
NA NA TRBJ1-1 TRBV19 CASSSPWPRNTEAFF TGTGCCAGTAGCTCTCCCTGGCCTAGGAACACTGAAGCTTTCTTT
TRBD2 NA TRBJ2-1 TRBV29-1 CSVPRGGVVSEQFF TGCAGCGTTCCCCGGGGAGGGGTAGTTAGTGAGCAGTTCTTC
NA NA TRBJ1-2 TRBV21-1 CANTRRDSHHYGYTF TGTGCCAACACCAGGCGGGACAGCCACCATTATGGCTACACCTTC
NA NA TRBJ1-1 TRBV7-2 CASSLSQGNTEAFF TGTGCCAGCAGCTTGTCCCAGGGGAACACTGAAGCTTTCTTT
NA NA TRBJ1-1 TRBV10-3 CAISESIREMNTEAFF TGTGCCATCAGTGAGTCGATTAGAGAAATGAACACTGAAGCTTTCTTT
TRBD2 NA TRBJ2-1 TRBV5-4 CASSLGLAGVRGNEQFF TGTGCCAGCAGCCTGGGACTAGCGGGGGTCCGTGGAAATGAGCAGTTCTTC
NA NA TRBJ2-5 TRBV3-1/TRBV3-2 CASSQDSWVGPPETQYF TGTGCCAGCAGCCAAGACAGTTGGGTAGGCCCCCCAGAGACCCAGTACTTC
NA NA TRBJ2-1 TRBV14 CASTGTSPYNEQFF TGTGCCAGCACCGGGACCAGTCCTTACAATGAGCAGTTCTTC